A selection of T cell receptor beta chains follows, all from one sample in a study of shared clonotypes between healthy human individuals. Profiled with immunoSEQ multiplex PCR; TCRdb holds only in-frame clones, not every one. This sample has nearly 750,000 clones; 72% occur once, and the top ten carry over 1.5%. The sample was memory CD4+ T cells sorted from blood. Receptors were obtained from a young woman in good health. The CDR3 runs from the conserved cysteine through the conserved F or W. Each record gives: D gene, clone size, J gene, V gene, CDR3 DNA, CDR3 protein. The D gene is left open where the match is weak. Size is omitted from some rows. Given values are once, few, many or a class for expanded clones.

. | . | TRBJ1-3 | TRBV15 | TGTGCCACCAGAAGCCAGGTTCCAAACACCATATATTTT | CATRSQVPNTIYF
. | once | TRBJ2-4 | TRBV28 | TGTGCCAGCAGTCCTGGGCGGCTGGCCATAGCCAAAAACATTCAGTACTTC | CASSPGRLAIAKNIQYF
TRBD1 | . | TRBJ1-1 | TRBV5-1 | TGCGCCAGCAGCTTAGGGGACAGGGACTTCACTGAAGCTTTCTTT | CASSLGDRDFTEAFF
. | . | TRBJ2-2 | TRBV7-3 | TGTGCCAGCAGCCTAGACTATAACACCGGGGAGCTGTTTTTT | CASSLDYNTGELFF
TRBD1 | . | TRBJ2-5 | TRBV29-1 | TGCAGCGTAAGGACAGGGCAGGAGACCCAGTACTTC | CSVRTGQETQYF
TRBD1 | . | TRBJ2-3 | TRBV5-1 | TGCGCCAGCAGCCACGACAGGGACGTCGCAGATACGCAGTATTTT | CASSHDRDVADTQYF
. | . | TRBJ1-5 | TRBV19 | TGTGCCAGTAGTATTCAGGGCCAGCCCCAGCATTTT | CASSIQGQPQHF
TRBD2 | . | TRBJ2-3 | TRBV28 | TGTGCCAGCGATCGAGTTAGAACTAGCGGGAGTATTACGCAGTATTTT | CASDRVRTSGSITQYF
. | . | TRBJ1-2 | TRBV7-8 | TGTGCCAGCAGCTGGGGATTGGGGGTTCAAGCCGGCTACACCTTC | CASSWGLGVQAGYTF
TRBD1 | . | TRBJ1-3 | TRBV18 | TGTGCCAGCTCACCCCAACGGACAGGGTGGGAGACTGGAAACACCATATATTTT | CASSPQRTGWETGNTIYF
TRBD1 | . | TRBJ1-3 | TRBV7-6 | TGTGCCAGCATGGACAGGGGAAACACCATATATTTT | CASMDRGNTIYF
. | . | TRBJ1-5 | TRBV5-1 | TGCGCCAGCACTATCGGGGACTTGCCCGACCAGCCCCAGCATTTT | CASTIGDLPDQPQHF
. | few | TRBJ2-4 | TRBV27 | TGTGCCAGCAGTTCGGGACCGTCCTGGGCCAAAAACATTCAGTACTTC | CASSSGPSWAKNIQYF
. | . | TRBJ1-2 | TRBV28 | TGTGCCAGCAGTTTATTAGTTGGTGGTACTAACTATGGCTACACCTTC | CASSLLVGGTNYGYTF
. | . | TRBJ2-5 | TRBV29-1 | TGCAGCGTTGATACGGAGACCCAGTACTTC | CSVDTETQYF
TRBD1 | . | TRBJ2-2 | TRBV18 | TGTGCCAGCTACCCGGGACAGGGCGGCGGGGAGCTGTTTTTT | CASYPGQGGGELFF
. | . | TRBJ2-6 | TRBV19 | TGTGCCAGTAGTACAGACAGTGATCTCTCTGGGGCCAACGTCCTGACTTTC | CASSTDSDLSGANVLTF
TRBD2 | . | TRBJ2-7 | TRBV27 | TGTGCCAGCAGTCCCCAGGTAGCGGGAGCCCACGAGCAGTACTTC | CASSPQVAGAHEQYF
TRBD1 | . | TRBJ1-2 | TRBV28 | TGTGCCAGCACCCCGGGACAGGGAGAGGGCTACACCTTC | CASTPGQGEGYTF
TRBD1 | . | TRBJ2-2 | TRBV6-6 | TGTGCCAGCAGGAGACAGGGCCCCGGGGAGCTGTTTTTT | CASRRQGPGELFF
. | once | TRBJ2-1 | TRBV5-1 | TGCGCCAGCAGCCCACAACTAGTTACTGAGCAGTTCTTC | CASSPQLVTEQFF
. | few | TRBJ1-2 | TRBV30 | TGTGCCTGGACCAAATGGGACCGTTCAACCCGTGGCTACACCTTC | CAWTKWDRSTRGYTF
. | few | TRBJ1-1 | TRBV18 | TGTGCCAGCTCACAATCCACGAACACTGAAGCTTTCTTT | CASSQSTNTEAFF
TRBD2 | . | TRBJ2-3 | TRBV19 | TGTGCCAGTAGTGGCTCTAGCGGGAGTACAGATACGCAGTATTTT | CASSGSSGSTDTQYF
TRBD2 | . | TRBJ2-1 | TRBV6-4 | TGTGCCAGCAGTGACTTGGCGGGAGGGCCCGATGAGCAGTTCTTC | CASSDLAGGPDEQFF
. | once | TRBJ1-3 | TRBV5-1 | TGCGCCAGCAGCTTGGGGACACTCGGAAACACCATATATTTT | CASSLGTLGNTIYF
. | few | TRBJ2-7 | TRBV28 | TGTGCCAGCAGTTTCTTGACACAGGGAATCCTAAGCTCCTACGAGCAGTACTTC | CASSFLTQGILSSYEQYF
. | . | TRBJ2-3 | TRBV4-1 | TGCGCCAGCAGCCAAGATCGCGTAGGGGCCACAGATACGCAGTATTTT | CASSQDRVGATDTQYF
TRBD2 | . | TRBJ2-7 | TRBV5-4 | TGTGCCAGCAGCCCCGGGGGGGGATCCTACGAGCAGTACTTC | CASSPGGGSYEQYF
TRBD1 | once | TRBJ2-7 | TRBV5-1 | TGCGCCAGCAGCTTGGAGGGGACAGGGGGCTCCTACGAGCAGTACTTC | CASSLEGTGGSYEQYF
. | . | TRBJ1-4 | TRBV5-6 | TGTGCCAGCAGCTCCCAGACAGCTTTTAATGAAAAACTGTTTTTT | CASSSQTAFNEKLFF
TRBD1 | . | TRBJ1-3 | TRBV11-2 | TGTGCCAGCACCTTAAGTGCGGGACAGCTCTGGGGAAACACCATATATTTT | CASTLSAGQLWGNTIYF
TRBD2 | . | TRBJ2-3 | TRBV29-1 | TGCAGCGTTGATGGGACTAGCAGAGAAAGCACAGATACGCAGTATTTT | CSVDGTSRESTDTQYF